This TCR beta chain is drawn from a study of blood T cell repertoires in COVID-19. Study-wide background: PBMCs, B-cell-depleted T cells, or T cells were the source of the cDNA or gDNA that made up the material.

As processed by the authors: Amplification from reference gene primers served as the basis for estimated nucleated cell counts. Here immunoSEQ multiplex PCR was the method, and the copy in TCRdb shows in-frame clones only, minus some. V and J calls and clone size are as listed in that table; D and trimming were resolved from the DNA. The sample includes 100,000 or so clones, 65% to 80% of them seen just once. Germline-derived CDR1 and CDR2 are SGHTA and FQGNSA. This CDR3 is 14 amino acids long. Trimming stripped 3 bases from V and 5 bases from J, with 14 bases between. The V call is TRBV7-2, the J call TRBJ2-7; maybe TRBD1 (6 bases). The TCR comes from an older man with active or convalescent COVID-19. Sequences were obtained from peripheral blood. In DNA, the CDR3 is TGTGCCAGCAGCTTGCACAGGGTCCCCAACGAGCAGTACTTC. Protein: CASSLHRVPNEQYF.